This T cell receptor beta chain appears in the sequencing data of a study of shared clonotypes between healthy human individuals. Background on the study: The plates for each donor numbered three CD4 naive, three CD4 memory, two CD8 naive and one CD8 memory.

Donors comprised healthy HIV-negative adults lacking recent acute infections or vaccinations. Clones were sequenced by immunoSEQ multiplex PCR, and TCRdb holds only the in-frame ones, with some missing. The table lists roughly 1 million clones, around 82% of them singletons. Study-wide results and caveats: Sharing of clonotypes among donors was expected to vary with sequencing depth.

Germline CDR1 DFQATT, CDR2 SNEGSKA (reference sequence). The CDR3 runs 11 residues. Note on this clone: Its antigen is not identified. One end of the junction is discordant with germline, which a read error may explain.

Sequenced material: memory CD4+ T cells from PBMCs. Sample subset: CD45RA-negative fraction. The clonotype comes from a man aged 18 to 30 in good health. Some clones in this sample may be carry-over from other donors' samples. The rearrangement joins TRBV20-1 to TRBJ2-7, with D possibly matching TRBD2 (6 bases). The CDR3: CSARWDSRAVF. For the CDR3, the DNA is TGCAGTGCTAGATGGGACTCAAGGGCGGTCTTC.